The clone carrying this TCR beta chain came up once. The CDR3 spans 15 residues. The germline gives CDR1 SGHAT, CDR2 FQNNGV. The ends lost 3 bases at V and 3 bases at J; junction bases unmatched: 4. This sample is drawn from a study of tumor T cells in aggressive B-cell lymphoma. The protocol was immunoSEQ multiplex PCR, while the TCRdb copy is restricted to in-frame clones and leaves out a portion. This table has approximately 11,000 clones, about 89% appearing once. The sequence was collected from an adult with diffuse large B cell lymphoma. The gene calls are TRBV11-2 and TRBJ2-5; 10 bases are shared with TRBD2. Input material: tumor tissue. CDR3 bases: TGTGCCAGCAGCTTTCTAGCGGGAGCCGAAGAGACCCAGTACTTC. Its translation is CASSFLAGAEETQYF.